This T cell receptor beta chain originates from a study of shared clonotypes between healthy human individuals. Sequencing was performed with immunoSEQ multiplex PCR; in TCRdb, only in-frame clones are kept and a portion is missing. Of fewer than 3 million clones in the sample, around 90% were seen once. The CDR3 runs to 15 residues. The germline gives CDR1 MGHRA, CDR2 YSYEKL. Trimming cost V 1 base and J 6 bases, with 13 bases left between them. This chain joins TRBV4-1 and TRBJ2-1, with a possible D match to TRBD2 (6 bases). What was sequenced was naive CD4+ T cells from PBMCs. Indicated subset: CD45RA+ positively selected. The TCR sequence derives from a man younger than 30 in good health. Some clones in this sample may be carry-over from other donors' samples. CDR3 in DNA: TGCGCCAGCAGCCAAGCGCGGGAAGGCGCCAATGAGCAGTTCTTC. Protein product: CASSQAREGANEQFF.